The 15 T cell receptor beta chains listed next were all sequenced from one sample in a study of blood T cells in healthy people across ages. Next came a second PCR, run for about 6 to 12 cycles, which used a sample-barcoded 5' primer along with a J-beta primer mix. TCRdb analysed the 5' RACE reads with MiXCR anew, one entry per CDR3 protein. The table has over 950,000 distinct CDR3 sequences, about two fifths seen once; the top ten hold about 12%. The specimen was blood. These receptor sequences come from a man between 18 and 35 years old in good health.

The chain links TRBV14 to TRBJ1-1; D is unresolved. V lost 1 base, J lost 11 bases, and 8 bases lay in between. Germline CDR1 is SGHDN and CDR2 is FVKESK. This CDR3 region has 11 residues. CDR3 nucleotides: TGTGCCAGCAGCCAAGTGGGCAGGGCTTTCTTT. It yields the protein CASSQVGRAFF.

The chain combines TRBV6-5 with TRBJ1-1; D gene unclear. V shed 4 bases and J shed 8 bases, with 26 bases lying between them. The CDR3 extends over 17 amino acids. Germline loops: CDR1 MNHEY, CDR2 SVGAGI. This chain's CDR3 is CASSWPVTDGRVAEAFF. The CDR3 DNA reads TGTGCCAGCAGTTGGCCGGTGACGGATGGCCGAGTAGCCGAAGCTTTCTTT.

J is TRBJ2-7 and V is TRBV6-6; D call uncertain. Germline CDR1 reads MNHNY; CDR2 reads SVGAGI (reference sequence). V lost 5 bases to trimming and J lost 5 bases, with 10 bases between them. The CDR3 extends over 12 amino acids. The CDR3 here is CASSRSQDEQYF. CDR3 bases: TGTGCCAGCAGTCGAAGTCAGGACGAGCAGTACTTC.

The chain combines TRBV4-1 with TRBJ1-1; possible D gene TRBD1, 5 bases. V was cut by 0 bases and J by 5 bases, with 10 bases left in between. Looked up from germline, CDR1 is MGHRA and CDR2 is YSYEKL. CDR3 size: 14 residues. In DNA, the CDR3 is TGCGCCAGCAGCCAAGAGGGGCCGTGGACTGAAGCTTTCTTT. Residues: CASSQEGPWTEAFF.

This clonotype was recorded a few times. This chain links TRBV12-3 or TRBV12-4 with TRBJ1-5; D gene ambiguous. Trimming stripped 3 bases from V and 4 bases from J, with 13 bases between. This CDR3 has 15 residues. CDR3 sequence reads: CASSFTGEPNQPQHF. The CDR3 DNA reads TGTGCCAGCAGTTTTACCGGCGAGCCTAATCAGCCCCAGCATTTT.

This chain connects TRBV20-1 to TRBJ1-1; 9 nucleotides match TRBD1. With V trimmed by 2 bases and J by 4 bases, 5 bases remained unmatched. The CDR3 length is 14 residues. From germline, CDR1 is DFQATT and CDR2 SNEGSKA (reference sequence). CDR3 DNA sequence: TGCAGTGCTAGACCACAGGGGGCGAGCACTGAAGCTTTCTTT. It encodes CSARPQGASTEAFF.

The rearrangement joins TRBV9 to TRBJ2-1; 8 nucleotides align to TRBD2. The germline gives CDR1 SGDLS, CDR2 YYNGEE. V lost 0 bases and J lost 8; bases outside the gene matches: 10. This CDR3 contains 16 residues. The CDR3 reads CASSVAGSGGLHEQFF. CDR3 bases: TGTGCCAGCAGCGTAGCTGGGAGCGGGGGACTCCATGAGCAGTTCTTC. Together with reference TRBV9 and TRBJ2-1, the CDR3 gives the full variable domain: DSGVTQTPKHLITATGQRVTLRCSPRSGDLSVYWYQQSLDQGLQFLIQYYNGEERAKGNILERFSAQQFPDLHSELNLSSLELGDSALYFCASSVAGSGGLHEQFFGPGTRLTVL.

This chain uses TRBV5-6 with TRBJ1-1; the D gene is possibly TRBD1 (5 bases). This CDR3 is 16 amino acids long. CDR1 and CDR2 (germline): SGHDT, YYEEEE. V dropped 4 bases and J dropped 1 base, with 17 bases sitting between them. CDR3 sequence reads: CASSPVEGRQNTEAFF. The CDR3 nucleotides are TGTGCCAGCAGCCCCGTGGAGGGGAGGCAGAACACTGAAGCTTTCTTT.

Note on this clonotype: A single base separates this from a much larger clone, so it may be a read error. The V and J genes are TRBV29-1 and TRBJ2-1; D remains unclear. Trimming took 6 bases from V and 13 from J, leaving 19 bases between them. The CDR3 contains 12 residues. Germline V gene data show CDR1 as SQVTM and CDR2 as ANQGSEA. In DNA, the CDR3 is TGCAGCGTCTTATACTACCAAGAGACCCAGTTCTTC. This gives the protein CSVLYYQETQFF.

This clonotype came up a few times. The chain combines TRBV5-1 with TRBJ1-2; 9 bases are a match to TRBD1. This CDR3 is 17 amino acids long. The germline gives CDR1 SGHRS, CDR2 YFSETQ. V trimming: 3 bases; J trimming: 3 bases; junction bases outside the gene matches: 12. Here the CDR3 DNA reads TGCGCCAGCAGCTCCCCGTCGGACAGGGGAGTGGACTATGGCTACACCTTC. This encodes CASSSPSDRGVDYGYTF.

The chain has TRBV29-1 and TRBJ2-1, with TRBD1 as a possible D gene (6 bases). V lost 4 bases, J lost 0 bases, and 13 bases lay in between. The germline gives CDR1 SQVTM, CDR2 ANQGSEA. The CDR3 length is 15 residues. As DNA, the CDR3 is TGCAGCGTTGGAGGACAGCTCAGCTCCTACAATGAGCAGTTCTTC. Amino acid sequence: CSVGGQLSSYNEQFF.

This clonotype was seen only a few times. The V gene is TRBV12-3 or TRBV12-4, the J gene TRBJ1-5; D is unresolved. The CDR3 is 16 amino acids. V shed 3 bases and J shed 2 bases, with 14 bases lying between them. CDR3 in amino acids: CASSLTARGGNQPQHF. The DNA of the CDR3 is TGTGCCAGCAGTTTGACGGCACGGGGAGGCAATCAGCCCCAGCATTTT.

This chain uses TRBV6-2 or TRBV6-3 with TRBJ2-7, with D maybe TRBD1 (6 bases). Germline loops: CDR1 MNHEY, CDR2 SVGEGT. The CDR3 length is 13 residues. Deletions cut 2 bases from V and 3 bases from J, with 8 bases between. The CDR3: CASSYGTSYEQYF. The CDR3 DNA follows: TGTGCCAGCAGTTACGGGACAAGCTACGAGCAGTACTTC.

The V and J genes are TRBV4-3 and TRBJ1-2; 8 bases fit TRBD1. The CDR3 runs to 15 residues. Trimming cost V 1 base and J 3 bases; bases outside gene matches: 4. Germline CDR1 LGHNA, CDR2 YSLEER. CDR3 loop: CASSQVQGADYGYTF. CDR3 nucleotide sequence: TGCGCCAGCAGCCAAGTCCAGGGGGCGGACTATGGCTACACCTTC.

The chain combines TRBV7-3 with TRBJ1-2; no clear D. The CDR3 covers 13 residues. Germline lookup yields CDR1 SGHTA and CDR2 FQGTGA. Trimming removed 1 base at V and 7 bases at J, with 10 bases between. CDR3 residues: CASSLRGNSGYTF. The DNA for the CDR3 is TGTGCCAGCAGCTTAAGGGGTAATTCTGGCTACACCTTC.